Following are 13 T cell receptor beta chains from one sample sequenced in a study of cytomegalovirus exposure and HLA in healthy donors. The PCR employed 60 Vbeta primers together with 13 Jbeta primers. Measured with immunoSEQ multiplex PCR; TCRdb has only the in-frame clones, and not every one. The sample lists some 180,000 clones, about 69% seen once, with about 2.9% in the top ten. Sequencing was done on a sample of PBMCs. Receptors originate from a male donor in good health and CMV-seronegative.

CDR3 protein: CASSVGGGSGEQYF. The CDR3 coding sequence is TGTGCCAGCAGCGTAGGGGGGGGATCCGGAGAGCAGTACTTC. The rearrangement links TRBV9 to TRBJ2-7; 7 bases fit TRBD2. V shed 0 bases and J 7 bases; nucleotides not matched to a gene: 7. The germline gives CDR1 SGDLS, CDR2 YYNGEE. The CDR3 is 14 residues long.

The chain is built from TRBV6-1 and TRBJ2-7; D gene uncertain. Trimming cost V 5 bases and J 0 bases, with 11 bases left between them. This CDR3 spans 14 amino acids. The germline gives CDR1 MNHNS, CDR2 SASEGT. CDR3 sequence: CASSSVPSSYEQYF. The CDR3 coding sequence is TGTGCCAGCAGTTCCGTCCCCTCCTCCTACGAGCAGTACTTC.

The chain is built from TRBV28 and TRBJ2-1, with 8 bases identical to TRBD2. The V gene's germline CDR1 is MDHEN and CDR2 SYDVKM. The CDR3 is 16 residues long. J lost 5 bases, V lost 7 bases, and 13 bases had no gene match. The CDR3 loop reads CASTSPPPGGHNEQFF. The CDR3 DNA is TGTGCCAGCACTTCTCCCCCTCCGGGGGGGCACAATGAGCAGTTCTTC.

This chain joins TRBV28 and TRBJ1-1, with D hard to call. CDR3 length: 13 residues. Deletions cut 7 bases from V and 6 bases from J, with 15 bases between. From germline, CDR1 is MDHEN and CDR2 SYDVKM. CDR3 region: CASTIPTPPEAFF. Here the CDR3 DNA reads TGTGCCAGCACTATCCCAACGCCTCCTGAAGCTTTCTTT.

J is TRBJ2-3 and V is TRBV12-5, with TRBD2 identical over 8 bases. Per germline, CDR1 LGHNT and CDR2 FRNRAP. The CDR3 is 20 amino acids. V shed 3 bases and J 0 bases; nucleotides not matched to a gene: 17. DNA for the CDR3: TGTGCTAGTGGTTTCGGGGGGGGATCGATTCGACTCCAAAGCACAGATACGCAGTATTTT. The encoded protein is CASGFGGGSIRLQSTDTQYF.

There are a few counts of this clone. The CDR3 DNA is TGTGCCAGCAGCTTAGGCGGGGAGATAGATACGCAGTATTTT. Translation: CASSLGGEIDTQYF. The chain employs TRBV7-9 and TRBJ2-3, with TRBD2 as a possible D gene (6 bases). The CDR3 spans 14 residues. Trimming cost V 1 base and J 5 bases, with 10 bases left between them. Germline values: CDR1 SEHNR, CDR2 FQNEAQ (reference sequence).

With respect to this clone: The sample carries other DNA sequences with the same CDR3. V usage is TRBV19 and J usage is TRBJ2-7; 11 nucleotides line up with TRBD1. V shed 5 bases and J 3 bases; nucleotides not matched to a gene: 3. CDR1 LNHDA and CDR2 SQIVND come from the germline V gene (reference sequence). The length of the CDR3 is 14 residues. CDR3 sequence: CASSPGTGGYEQYF. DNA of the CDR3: TGTGCCAGTAGTCCCGGGACAGGGGGCTACGAGCAGTACTTC.

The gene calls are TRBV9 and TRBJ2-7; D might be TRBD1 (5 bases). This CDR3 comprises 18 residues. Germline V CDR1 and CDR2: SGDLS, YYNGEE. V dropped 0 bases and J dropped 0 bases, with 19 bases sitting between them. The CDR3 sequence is CASSVDPHPGQSSYEQYF. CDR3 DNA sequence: TGTGCCAGCAGCGTAGATCCCCATCCAGGACAAAGCTCCTACGAGCAGTACTTC.

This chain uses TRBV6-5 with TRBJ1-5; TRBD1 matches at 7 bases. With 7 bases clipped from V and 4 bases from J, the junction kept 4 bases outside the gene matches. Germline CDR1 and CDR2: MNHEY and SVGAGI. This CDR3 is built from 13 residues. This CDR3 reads CASKETGNQPQHF. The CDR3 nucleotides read TGTGCCAGCAAAGAGACAGGGAATCAGCCCCAGCATTTT.

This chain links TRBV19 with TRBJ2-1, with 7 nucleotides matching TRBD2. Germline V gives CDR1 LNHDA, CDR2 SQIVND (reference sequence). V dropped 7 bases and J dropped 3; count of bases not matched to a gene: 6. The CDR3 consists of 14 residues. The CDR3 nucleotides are TGTGCCAGTAATCCGACTAGCAGCTACAATGAGCAGTTCTTC. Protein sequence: CASNPTSSYNEQFF.

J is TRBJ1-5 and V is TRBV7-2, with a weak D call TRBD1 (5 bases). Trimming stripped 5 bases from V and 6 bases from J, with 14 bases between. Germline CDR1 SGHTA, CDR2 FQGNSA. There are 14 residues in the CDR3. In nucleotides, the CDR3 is TGTGCCAGCAGCGATCGGCTGGGGGGTCAGCCCCAGCATTTT. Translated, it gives CASSDRLGGQPQHF. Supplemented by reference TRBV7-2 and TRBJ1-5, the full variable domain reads GAGVSQSPSNKVTEKGKDVELRCDPISGHTALYWYRQSLGQGLEFLIYFQGNSAPDKSGLPSDRFSAERTGGSVSTLTIQRTQQEDSAVYLCASSDRLGGQPQHFGDGTRLSIL.

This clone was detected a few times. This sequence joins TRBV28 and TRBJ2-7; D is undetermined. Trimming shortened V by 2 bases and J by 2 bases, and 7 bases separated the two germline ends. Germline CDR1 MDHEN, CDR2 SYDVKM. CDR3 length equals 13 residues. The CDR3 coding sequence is TGTGCCAGCAGTTTACAAGAGACCTACGAGCAGTACTTC. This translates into CASSLQETYEQYF.

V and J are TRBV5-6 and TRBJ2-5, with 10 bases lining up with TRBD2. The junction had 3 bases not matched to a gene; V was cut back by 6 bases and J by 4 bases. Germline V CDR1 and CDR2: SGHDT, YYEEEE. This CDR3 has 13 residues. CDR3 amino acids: CASKASGGETQYF. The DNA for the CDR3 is TGTGCCAGCAAGGCTAGCGGGGGAGAGACCCAGTACTTC. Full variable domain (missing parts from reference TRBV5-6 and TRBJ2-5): DAGVTQSPTHLIKTRGQQVTLRCSPKSGHDTVSWYQQALGQGPQFIFQYYEEEERQRGNFPDRFSGHQFPNYSSELNVNALLLGDSALYLCASKASGGETQYFGPGTRLLVL.